Listed below are T cell receptor beta chains from one sample, sequenced in a study of blood T cell repertoires in COVID-19. Profiled with immunoSEQ multiplex PCR; TCRdb holds only in-frame clones, not every one. The repertoire holds more than 150,000 clones, with roughly 79% as singletons. The sequenced sample consisted of peripheral blood. Receptors were obtained from a man in his sixties with active or convalescent COVID-19. Both conserved end residues are part of each CDR3. The D gene is left open where the match is weak. Some rows have no size entry. The others give once, few or many, or a class for an expanded clone.

j_call v_call d_call clone_size cdr3_aa cdr3_nt
TRBJ1-1 TRBV5-1 TRBD1 . CASSPQPQGPNTEAFF TGCGCCAGCAGCCCCCAACCACAGGGGCCGAACACTGAAGCTTTCTTT
TRBJ2-7 TRBV7-2 . few CASSLQQTYEQYF TGTGCCAGCAGCTTACAACAGACCTACGAGCAGTACTTC
TRBJ2-7 TRBV6-5 TRBD2 . CASSLTSGPYEQYF TGTGCCAGCAGTTTAACTAGCGGCCCCTACGAGCAGTACTTC
TRBJ2-7 TRBV18 . . CASSPQWTPLYEQYF TGTGCCAGCTCACCTCAGTGGACTCCTCTTTACGAGCAGTACTTC
TRBJ2-3 TRBV6-5 . . CASFSEGTDTQYF TGTGCCAGTTTTTCGGAGGGCACAGATACGCAGTATTTT
TRBJ1-4 TRBV5-4 . . CASSLVGEGRLFF TGTGCCAGCAGCTTGGTCGGCGAGGGGAGGCTGTTTTTT
TRBJ1-1 TRBV10-3 . . CAISAVRMNTEAFF TGTGCCATCAGTGCGGTGCGAATGAACACTGAAGCTTTCTTT
TRBJ1-2 TRBV7-3 . . CASSPSRDTDYGYTF TGTGCCAGCAGCCCCTCCCGGGACACCGACTATGGCTACACCTTC
TRBJ2-2 TRBV5-1 . . CASSLDLVGAGELFF TGCGCCAGCAGCTTGGACCTAGTTGGAGCCGGGGAGCTGTTTTTT
TRBJ2-2 TRBV18 . . CASSPRPNTGELFF TGTGCCAGCTCACCACGGCCGAACACCGGGGAGCTGTTTTTT
TRBJ2-1 TRBV19 TRBD2 . CASSPSLSGSHNEQFF TGTGCCAGTAGTCCCTCTCTTAGCGGGAGCCACAATGAGCAGTTCTTC
TRBJ2-7 TRBV10-3 TRBD1 . CAITPIFGTGTYEQYF TGTGCCATCACTCCGATATTTGGGACAGGGACCTACGAGCAGTACTTC
TRBJ2-2 TRBV29-1 . . CSVETGLNTGELFF TGCAGCGTTGAGACAGGTCTGAACACCGGGGAGCTGTTTTTT
TRBJ2-1 TRBV5-4 TRBD2 . CASSPGTSGIFSEQFF TGTGCCAGCAGCCCGGGGACTAGCGGGATTTTTAGTGAGCAGTTCTTC
TRBJ1-2 TRBV10-3 . . CAISVGADYGYTF TGTGCCATCAGTGTTGGGGCAGACTATGGCTACACCTTC
TRBJ2-1 TRBV5-4 TRBD2 . CASSFRGSSGRREQFF TGTGCCAGCAGCTTTCGGGGGAGTAGCGGGAGACGGGAGCAGTTCTTC
TRBJ1-3 TRBV28 . few CASSPPESRNTIYF TGTGCCAGCAGTCCACCTGAGTCGAGAAACACCATATATTTT
TRBJ2-7 TRBV13 TRBD2 . CASSLSSAGDYEQYF TGTGCCAGCAGCTTAAGCTCAGCGGGAGACTACGAGCAGTACTTC
TRBJ1-6 TRBV28 . . CASSRVAPLHF TGTGCCAGCAGCCGCGTTGCACCCCTCCACTTT
TRBJ1-2 TRBV3-1/TRBV3-2 TRBD1 . CASSQEYRGGYGYTF TGTGCCAGCAGCCAGGAATACAGGGGAGGCTATGGCTACACCTTC
TRBJ2-7 TRBV6-4 TRBD1 . CASSLTGSFGDEQYF TGTGCCAGCAGCCTGACAGGGAGTTTTGGCGACGAGCAGTACTTC
TRBJ1-4 TRBV10-3 TRBD1 . CAISGQGAAEKLFF TGTGCCATCAGTGGGCAGGGGGCGGCTGAAAAACTGTTTTTT
TRBJ1-5 TRBV5-4 . few CASSLERGVNQPQHF TGTGCCAGCAGCTTGGAACGGGGTGTCAATCAGCCCCAGCATTTT
TRBJ2-2 TRBV9 TRBD2 . CASSEGLAGEVGELFF TGTGCCAGCAGTGAAGGGCTAGCGGGAGAGGTCGGGGAGCTGTTTTTT
TRBJ1-2 TRBV27 TRBD1 . CASSLGTGTGYTF TGTGCCAGCAGTTTGGGGACAGGGACGGGCTACACCTTC
TRBJ2-3 TRBV6-2/TRBV6-3 TRBD2 . CASSSRMGREFSDTQYF TGTGCCAGCAGCTCTCGTATGGGGCGGGAGTTCTCAGATACGCAGTATTTT
TRBJ2-7 TRBV6-5 TRBD1 . CASSYPTGMSYEQYF TGTGCCAGCAGTTACCCGACAGGGATGTCCTACGAGCAGTACTTC
TRBJ1-5 TRBV27 . . CASSLNSDQPQHF TGTGCCAGCAGTCTTAACTCCGATCAGCCCCAGCATTTT
TRBJ1-6 TRBV9 TRBD1 . CASSVAPGGAESPLHF TGTGCCAGCAGCGTAGCTCCAGGGGGCGCAGAATCACCCCTCCACTTT
TRBJ2-2 TRBV7-3 TRBD2 . CASSLILAGGAGELFF TGTGCCAGCAGCTTAATACTAGCGGGAGGGGCCGGGGAGCTGTTTTTT
TRBJ1-5 TRBV2 . . CASSEADSSNQPQHF TGTGCCAGCAGTGAAGCGGACAGTTCAAATCAGCCCCAGCATTTT
TRBJ1-2 TRBV5-5 TRBD1 . CASNTGTGGIYGYTF TGTGCCAGCAATACCGGGACAGGGGGCATCTATGGCTACACCTTC
TRBJ2-7 TRBV18 . few CASSPLPGQGNYEQYF TGTGCCAGCTCACCCCTACCGGGACAAGGGAACTACGAGCAGTACTTC
TRBJ1-2 TRBV12-3/TRBV12-4 . . CASSLVRAGYTF TGTGCCAGCAGTTTGGTCAGGGCTGGCTACACCTTC
TRBJ2-1 TRBV11-3 TRBD2 . CASSRSGGKYNEQFF TGTGCCAGCAGCCGGAGCGGGGGAAAGTACAATGAGCAGTTCTTC
TRBJ1-5 TRBV28 . once CASSLGAVQPQHF TGTGCCAGCAGTTTAGGGGCCGTTCAGCCCCAGCATTTT
TRBJ2-5 TRBV23-1 . . CATTGDGVQETQYF TGCGCCACCACGGGGGACGGGGTACAAGAGACCCAGTACTTC
TRBJ2-7 TRBV27 TRBD2 . CASTPGLAHYEQYF TGTGCCAGCACTCCGGGACTAGCGCACTACGAGCAGTACTTC
TRBJ2-1 TRBV4-3 TRBD2 once CASSQDPPSGAQRDEQFF TGCGCCAGCAGCCAAGATCCGCCTAGCGGGGCACAGCGGGATGAGCAGTTCTTC
TRBJ1-1 TRBV5-6 TRBD1 . CASSSLQGTAGTEAFF TGTGCCAGCAGCTCCCTCCAGGGGACAGCCGGCACTGAAGCTTTCTTT
TRBJ1-1 TRBV30 TRBD1 many CACKDRLNTEAFF TGTGCCTGTAAGGACAGGCTAAACACTGAAGCTTTCTTT
TRBJ2-3 TRBV19 . . CASGTDSSTDTQYF TGTGCCAGCGGGACTGACTCTAGCACAGATACGCAGTATTTT
TRBJ2-7 TRBV7-3 TRBD1 few CASSLGTAYEQYF TGTGCCAGCAGCTTAGGGACAGCCTACGAGCAGTACTTC